These T cell receptor beta chains were read from a single sample in a study of blood T cells in healthy people across ages. TCRdb re-called the 5' RACE reads with MiXCR, one entry per CDR3 protein. Of 1.5 million to 2 million distinct CDR3 sequences in the sample, 28% are singletons; the top ten hold over 7%. The sample consisted of blood. Receptors originate from a woman under 40 in good health. CDR3s include the opening cysteine and the closing phenylalanine or tryptophan. D genes are given only for firm matches. Only part of the rows carry a size: once, few, many, or a class if the clone is expanded.

abundance	v_gene	d_gene	j_gene	CDR3nt	CDR3aa
.	TRBV7-9	.	TRBJ1-5	TGTGCCAGCAGCGCCCACGGGGGCGATCAGCCCCAGCATTTT	CASSAHGGDQPQHF
.	TRBV6-5	.	TRBJ2-3	TGTGCCAGCAGTATTGCTTGGAGGGGGTTCACAGATACGCAGTATTTT	CASSIAWRGFTDTQYF
.	TRBV20-1	.	TRBJ1-1	TGCAGTGCTCAATACGGGGACACTGAAGCTTTCTTT	CSAQYGDTEAFF
.	TRBV5-5	TRBD1	TRBJ1-5	TGTGCCAGCAGCTTTGCGGGACAGTCGGGGGGCAATCAGCCCCAGCATTTT	CASSFAGQSGGNQPQHF
many	TRBV14	.	TRBJ1-5	TGTGCCAGCAGCCAGGGGGTCGGCCAGCCCCAGCATTTT	CASSQGVGQPQHF
few	TRBV20-1	.	TRBJ1-2	TGCAGTGCTAGAGATATGGACATTGGCTATGGCTACACCTTC	CSARDMDIGYGYTF
few	TRBV5-1	.	TRBJ1-4	TGCGCCAGCAGCTTGGGATCCGGGAATAATGAAAAACTGTTTTTT	CASSLGSGNNEKLFF
few	TRBV12-3/TRBV12-4	.	TRBJ2-1	TGTCCCAGCAGTTTCCAGGGGACCTACAATGAGCAGTTCTTC	CPSSFQGTYNEQFF
few	TRBV6-5	TRBD1	TRBJ1-2	TGTGCCAGCAAACGCGGCGGGGACAGGAGCTACACCTTC	CASKRGGDRSYTF
.	TRBV10-3	.	TRBJ1-2	TGTGCCATCAGTGAGTCGAGTACAGGGACTAACTATGGCTACACCTTC	CAISESSTGTNYGYTF
few	TRBV6-1	TRBD1	TRBJ1-2	TGTGCCAGCAGTGTGGACAGGAGATCCTATGGCTACACCTTC	CASSVDRRSYGYTF
few	TRBV6-6	.	TRBJ2-3	TGTGCCAGCAGTTACCGGCAGACCACAGATACGCAGTATTTT	CASSYRQTTDTQYF
few	TRBV20-1	.	TRBJ2-3	TGCAGTGCTAGAGACTCCCCTAAAGGGAGTTACGATACGCAGTATTTT	CSARDSPKGSYDTQYF
.	TRBV2	.	TRBJ2-4	TGTGCCAGCAGCCAAGCCGGGGCAAAGGGAGTGCCCAAAAACATTCAGTACTTC	CASSQAGAKGVPKNIQYF
.	TRBV12-3/TRBV12-4	TRBD1	TRBJ1-3	TGTGCCAGCATCCTAGGGGAAGGCAGGGGGACGGAAAACACCATATATTTT	CASILGEGRGTENTIYF
few	TRBV11-2	.	TRBJ2-3	TGTGCCAGCAGCTTAGTAGAGGGTAGGACAGATACGCAGTATTTT	CASSLVEGRTDTQYF
many	TRBV29-1	.	TRBJ2-5	TGCAGCGCCAATAGGGCAGACCAAGAGACCCAGTACTTC	CSANRADQETQYF
.	TRBV12-3/TRBV12-4	.	TRBJ1-3	TGTGCCAGCAGTTTGCAGGGGCCAGGAAACACCATATATTTT	CASSLQGPGNTIYF
many	TRBV11-2	.	TRBJ2-7	TGTGCCAGCAGCTTAGCGGGCGGGGCCTCCTACGAGCAGTACTTC	CASSLAGGASYEQYF
many	TRBV10-3	TRBD2	TRBJ2-1	TGTGCCATCAGTGAGTTAGCGGGTTCCTACAATGAGCAGTTCTTC	CAISELAGSYNEQFF
few	TRBV29-1	TRBD2	TRBJ2-7	TGCAGCGTGCGGTCTTCCGGGCCTAGCGGGAGGATGAGGTACTTC	CSVRSSGPSGRMRYF
few	TRBV20-1	.	TRBJ1-4	TGCAGTGCTAGGGGGCGTAAATCGGGAGAAAAACTGTTTTTT	CSARGRKSGEKLFF
.	TRBV11-2	.	TRBJ2-1	TGTGCCAGCAGCGGCGAGGTGCGTGAGCAGGTCTTC	CASSGEVREQVF
few	TRBV25-1	.	TRBJ1-2	TGTGCCAGCAGTCCCCGACTAACTACTAACTATGGCTACACCTTC	CASSPRLTTNYGYTF
.	TRBV12-3/TRBV12-4	.	TRBJ1-2	TGTGCCAGCAGTTTTACCGCAACAGGGAGCCCTAACTATGGCTACACCTTC	CASSFTATGSPNYGYTF
.	TRBV20-1	.	TRBJ1-2	TGCAGTGCTTACAGGGACGCTGGCTACACCTTC	CSAYRDAGYTF
few	TRBV5-5	TRBD2	TRBJ2-1	TGTGCCAGCAGCTTGGGAGCGGGAAAGTACAATGAGCAGTTCTTC	CASSLGAGKYNEQFF
.	TRBV11-2	.	TRBJ1-5	TGTGCCAGCAGCTTAAGTAATGCGGGGAAAGGCAATCAGCCCCAGCATTTT	CASSLSNAGKGNQPQHF
few	TRBV28	TRBD2	TRBJ2-7	TGTGCCAGCAGTCGCGGGCCTTTAGCGGGGTCAATCTACGAGCAGTACTTC	CASSRGPLAGSIYEQYF
few	TRBV28	.	TRBJ1-5	TGTGCCAGCAGTTTCGACTGCCAGGGACCTTTTCAGCCCCAGCATTTT	CASSFDCQGPFQPQHF
many	TRBV24-1	.	TRBJ2-3	TGTGCCACCAGTGATACCCAGACAGCACCGGATACGCAGTATTTT	CATSDTQTAPDTQYF
few	TRBV7-9	.	TRBJ1-5	TGTGCCAGCAGCTTAAATGTTGGGGGGGCCGATCAGCCCCAGCATTTT	CASSLNVGGADQPQHF
few	TRBV12-3/TRBV12-4	TRBD2	TRBJ2-1	TGTGCCAGCACCCAAGCGGGAGCCTCCAATGGGCAGTTCTTC	CASTQAGASNGQFF
many	TRBV29-1	.	TRBJ2-5	TGCAGCGTGGACAGTCCCGGGGAGACCCAGTACTTC	CSVDSPGETQYF
.	TRBV5-1	TRBD1	TRBJ2-5	TGCGCCAGCAGCCGACGGGCAGGGGGAGATGAGCAGTACTTC	CASSRRAGGDEQYF
few	TRBV7-2	TRBD2	TRBJ2-1	TGTGCCAGCAGCTTAGTAGGGCGGGGGGGCGGCGAGCAGTTCTTC	CASSLVGRGGGEQFF
few	TRBV12-3/TRBV12-4	.	TRBJ2-7	TGTGCCAGCAGTTTAGCGCGCCGCGAGCAGTACTTC	CASSLARREQYF
.	TRBV3-1	.	TRBJ1-1	TGTGCCAGCAGCCAAGGATGGCGGATGCGGACTGAAGCTTTCTTT	CASSQGWRMRTEAFF
.	TRBV30	TRBD2	TRBJ2-1	TGTGCCTGGAGTGTACAAGCGGGAGATCGTAGTGAGCAGTTCTTC	CAWSVQAGDRSEQFF
few	TRBV7-9	.	TRBJ2-1	TGTGCCAGCAGCGCCTCCGGAACAGGGTCAATCCAGTTCTTC	CASSASGTGSIQFF
.	TRBV6-5	.	TRBJ1-5	TGTGCCAGCAGCCAGGGACGGGGGGCGCAGATTGGGCCCCAGCATTTT	CASSQGRGAQIGPQHF
.	TRBV6-5	.	TRBJ2-3	TGTGCCAGTAGCAGGGGGGCACACACAGATACGCAGTATTTT	CASSRGAHTDTQYF
few	TRBV24-1	.	TRBJ1-2	TGTGCCACCAGTATGCCCGGCGTGTATGGCTACACCTTC	CATSMPGVYGYTF
many	TRBV6-5	TRBD1	TRBJ2-1	TGTGCCAGCAGCCTCCAGGGGACAGGAACTGAGCAGTTCTTC	CASSLQGTGTEQFF
few	TRBV5-1	TRBD1	TRBJ2-1	TGCGCCAGCACCGCTTACCTGGACAGGGGGCGAGATGAGCAGTTCTTC	CASTAYLDRGRDEQFF
.	TRBV14	TRBD2	TRBJ2-1	TGTGCCAGCAGCCAGATTCTAGCGGACTCCTACAATGAGCAGTTCTTC	CASSQILADSYNEQFF
few	TRBV2	.	TRBJ1-4	TGTGCCAGCAGTCCGGGGGGTTCCCATGAAAAACTGTTTTTT	CASSPGGSHEKLFF
.	TRBV12-5	TRBD2	TRBJ2-3	TGTGCTAGTGGCGACGGGGCGGGAGGGGATACGCAGTATTTT	CASGDGAGGDTQYF
many	TRBV29-1	.	TRBJ2-1	TGCAGCGTCGGAAGGGGTACTGATGAGCAGTTCTTC	CSVGRGTDEQFF
.	TRBV7-2	.	TRBJ1-4	TGTGCCAGCAGCCCAGAGCGGTTCGGGCGGATAAACGAAAAACTGTTTTTT	CASSPERFGRINEKLFF
.	TRBV12-3/TRBV12-4	TRBD1	TRBJ1-1	TGTGCCAGCAGTTTACCGACAGGGGAAAACACTGAAGCTTTCTTT	CASSLPTGENTEAFF
few	TRBV29-1	.	TRBJ1-1	TGCAGCGCAACCTTACGGACGAACACTGAAGCTTTCTTT	CSATLRTNTEAFF
.	TRBV7-2	TRBD2	TRBJ2-5	TGTGCCAGCAGCTTGTTCGGGACTAGCGGGAGTCCTTCCCAGGAGACCCAGTACTTC	CASSLFGTSGSPSQETQYF